The clone carrying this TCR beta chain was seen a single time. Antigen: not known. At one end, the junction sequence differs from germline, possibly due to a read error. The template was RNA from unsorted bulk tissue. This non-tumor lung sample came from over 3 cm beyond the tumor edge. Chemotherapy-naive patients with new lung cancer underwent thoracic surgery in China, August–November 2014. Three rounds of nested PCR, following a modified ARM-PCR protocol, produced the TCRbeta library. TCRdb recomputed calls from the multiplex PCR reads with MiXCR, one row per CDR3 protein. The sample holds 94,000 or so distinct CDR3 sequences, 75% to 85% seen once. This sample stems from a study of tumor and adjacent non-tumor tissue in lung cancer. Regarding the study as a whole: Shorter survival was associated with higher TCR diversity in tumors. In normal lung, the top 100 clones were significantly more dominant than in tumor. TCR diversity was significantly greater in tumor than normal lung tissue.

The CDR3 is made up of 13 amino acids. The sample consisted of distant non-tumor lung tissue. The gene calls are TRBV12-3 or TRBV12-4 and TRBJ2-5; D perhaps matches TRBD1 (6 bases). The receptor was derived from a woman aged 50 to 60 with non-small cell lung cancer. CDR3 bases: TGTGCCAGTAGGGGGTCCAAGGCAGAGACCCAGCACTTC. Translation gives CASRGSKAETQHF.